Listed below are T cell receptor beta chains from one sample, sequenced in a study of beta chain features in type 1 diabetes. Clones were read by immunoSEQ multiplex PCR, and TCRdb kept only the in-frame ones, dropping some. The sample holds about 170,000 clones, approximately 8.4% seen once. What was sequenced was central memory CD4+ T cells from blood. The receptor set was obtained from a man between 18 and 29 years old with type 1 diabetes. Both conserved end residues are part of each CDR3. The D gene is left open where the match is weak. Size is stated for part of the rows, as once, few or many counts, or as a class when the clone is expanded.

>TRBD1|.|TRBV6-6|TRBJ2-7
TGTGCCAGCTGGGACAGAAACTACGAGCAGTACTTC
CASWDRNYEQYF
>.|.|TRBV9|TRBJ2-7
TGTGCCAGCAGTAGAACACTAGCCTACGAGCAGTACTTC
CASSRTLAYEQYF
>.|few|TRBV7-9|TRBJ2-7
TGTGCCAGCAGCTTAGCGAGCCAAGGCGGGGAGCAGTACTTC
CASSLASQGGEQYF
>.|few|TRBV19|TRBJ2-1
TGTGCCAGTAGTATGGCCAACTCCTACAATGAGCAGTTCTTC
CASSMANSYNEQFF
>TRBD1|.|TRBV5-1|TRBJ2-1
TGCGCCAGCAGCCCCACGGGACAGGCAACCTACAATGAGCAGTTCTTC
CASSPTGQATYNEQFF
>TRBD1|.|TRBV10-3|TRBJ1-2
TGTGCCATCAGTGAGGGGACAGGGATGGTTGGCTACACCTTC
CAISEGTGMVGYTF
>TRBD1|few|TRBV2|TRBJ2-2
TGTGCCAGCCGAAACAGGGGGCCCGGGGAGCTGTTTTTT
CASRNRGPGELFF
>TRBD1|few|TRBV27|TRBJ2-1
TGTGCCAGCAGTTGGGACAGGGGTAATGAGCAGTTCTTC
CASSWDRGNEQFF
>TRBD1|.|TRBV28|TRBJ2-7
TGTGCCAGCAGTTCCTGGACAGGGCTCCGCGAGCAGTACTTC
CASSSWTGLREQYF
>.|.|TRBV11-2|TRBJ1-1
TGTGCCAGCAGCTTAGTGGGTCGCGGGGTACCGAGGGACACTGAAGCTTTCTTT
CASSLVGRGVPRDTEAFF
>.|few|TRBV9|TRBJ1-6
TGTGCCAGCAGCGTTCAAGGGGCCAATTCACCCCTCCACTTT
CASSVQGANSPLHF
>.|.|TRBV21-1|TRBJ2-7
TGTGCCAGCAGCAGCCGGACAGAGAACTCCTACGAGCAGTACTTC
CASSSRTENSYEQYF
>TRBD1|.|TRBV7-2|TRBJ1-6
TGTGCCAGCAGCTCAGCCCAAACGTCGACAGGGGGCCATTCACCCCTCCACTTT
CASSSAQTSTGGHSPLHF
>TRBD1|few|TRBV25-1|TRBJ2-3
TGTGCCAGCGGGGACAGGGGGGGCACAGATACGCAGTATTTT
CASGDRGGTDTQYF
>.|.|TRBV7-2|TRBJ1-5
TGTGCCACCTCGCGGGGCAATCAGCCCCAGCATTTT
CATSRGNQPQHF
>.|few|TRBV7-9|TRBJ2-7
TGTGCCAGCAGCTTAGGGGGGGCAGGGGGAGACTTC
CASSLGGAGGDF
>TRBD1|.|TRBV5-1|TRBJ2-2
TGCGCCAGCAGCCCGGGACAGAGTTACACCGGGGAGCTGTTTTTT
CASSPGQSYTGELFF
>.|few|TRBV5-5|TRBJ1-1
TGTGCCAGCAGCTTTCAGGGAGGCACTGAAGCTTTCTTT
CASSFQGGTEAFF
>.|.|TRBV19|TRBJ2-1
TGTGCCAGTAGTCGACAGTACAATGAGCAGTTCTTC
CASSRQYNEQFF
>.|few|TRBV18|TRBJ1-6
TGTGCCAGCTCACCAGCGGGGGACTCACCCCTCCACTTT
CASSPAGDSPLHF
>.|.|TRBV5-1|TRBJ2-1
TGCGCCAGCAGCTTGATTCAGGGATCCTACAATGAGCAGTTCTTC
CASSLIQGSYNEQFF